These 23 T cell receptor beta chains were sequenced from one sample in a study of cytomegalovirus exposure and HLA in healthy donors. Use of 60 Vbeta and 13 Jbeta primers characterized the PCR. Assay used: immunoSEQ multiplex PCR; TCRdb lists only in-frame clones, some missing. Seen here are roughly 150,000 clones, around 86% observed once, and the top ten hold 0.96%. Input material: PBMCs. These receptors all come from a girl aged 2 to 9 in good health and CMV-seropositive.

The chain joins TRBV6-5 to TRBJ1-2; D may be TRBD1 (5 bases). The CDR3 loop spans 14 amino acids. Germline CDR1 is MNHEY and CDR2 is SVGAGI. The V and J ends lost 2 bases and 7 bases respectively, with 14 bases between them. In DNA form, the CDR3 reads TGTGCCAGCAGTTACAGGGGACTAGCGGGTGGCTACACCTTC. It codes for CASSYRGLAGGYTF.

The CDR3 is CASSFHRGGQGTYEQYF. The CDR3 coding sequence is TGTGCCAGCAGTTTCCACCGGGGGGGACAGGGTACCTACGAGCAGTACTTC. The J gene is TRBJ2-7, the V gene TRBV28, with a tentative D call TRBD1 (9 bases). V dropped 3 bases and J dropped 2 bases, with 20 bases sitting between them. The CDR3 is made up of 17 amino acids. Germline CDR1 is MDHEN and CDR2 is SYDVKM.

The CDR3 DNA is TGTGCCTGGAGCGCGGGGGGTGGGGCCTCCGATGGCTACACCTTC. Protein: CAWSAGGGASDGYTF. The V and J genes are TRBV30 and TRBJ1-2; D might be TRBD1 (5 bases). The V end was cut by 3 bases, the J end by 6 bases, with 20 bases between. The CDR3 sequence is 15 residues long. Per germline, CDR1 GTSNPN and CDR2 SVGIG (reference sequence).

This clone has more than one count but fewer than ten. The chain uses TRBV28 and TRBJ2-2, with TRBD2 identical over 7 bases. This CDR3 is built from 14 residues. Germline V CDR1 and CDR2: MDHEN, SYDVKM. Unmatched junction bases numbered 2, after V lost 2 bases and J lost 5 bases. CDR3 sequence: CASSLISGTGELFF. The CDR3 nucleotides read TGTGCCAGCAGTTTAATTAGCGGGACCGGGGAGCTGTTTTTT.

The genes are TRBV11-2 and TRBJ2-7; 7 positions match TRBD2. V lost 4 bases to trimming and J lost 2 bases; unmatched junction nucleotides: 5. CDR3 length equals 14 residues. CDR1 and CDR2 (germline): SGHAT, FQNNGV. In DNA form, the CDR3 reads TGTGCCAGCAGCTCCCTCGGGGGGACCTACGAGCAGTACTTC. Translation: CASSSLGGTYEQYF. The variable domain in full, with the rest retrieved from reference TRBV11-2 and TRBJ2-7, is EAGVAQSPRYKIIEKRQSVAFWCNPISGHATLYWYQQILGQGPKLLIQFQNNGVVDDSQLPKDRFSAERLKGVDSTLKIQPAKLEDSAVYLCASSSLGGTYEQYFGPGTRLTVT.

The J gene is TRBJ2-3, the V gene TRBV7-2; TRBD2 might be the D (5 bases). Trimming took off 0 bases at V and 1 base at J, with 5 bases between the two ends. The CDR3 sequence is 14 residues long. Germline V gene data show CDR1 as SGHTA and CDR2 as FQGNSA. CDR3 sequence reads: CASSLAGGTDTQYF. The DNA of the CDR3 is TGTGCCAGCAGCTTAGCGGGAGGCACAGATACGCAGTATTTT. Based on the CDR3 plus reference TRBV7-2 and TRBJ2-3, the full variable domain is GAGVSQSPSNKVTEKGKDVELRCDPISGHTALYWYRQSLGQGLEFLIYFQGNSAPDKSGLPSDRFSAERTGGSVSTLTIQRTQQEDSAVYLCASSLAGGTDTQYFGPGTRLTVL.

V is TRBV5-6 and J is TRBJ1-2; 9 positions match TRBD1. This CDR3 comprises 16 residues. V was clipped by 6 bases and J by 1 base; unmatched bases: 10. Germline V CDR1 and CDR2: SGHDT, YYEEEE. For the CDR3, the DNA is TGTGCCAGCAATTTAGTAAGGGACAGGGTTAACTATGGCTACACCTTC. It is translated as CASNLVRDRVNYGYTF.

CDR3 sequence: CASSQGDYNEQFF. CDR3 nucleotides: TGTGCCAGCAGCCAGGGGGATTACAATGAGCAGTTCTTC. This sequence joins TRBV6-5 and TRBJ2-1; 7 positions agree with TRBD1. This CDR3 is built from 13 residues. The trim removed 6 bases at V and 4 bases at J, leaving 3 bases unmatched. Germline CDR1 and CDR2: MNHEY and SVGAGI.

CDR3 amino acids: CASTRTGAYQETQYF. CDR3 DNA: TGTGCCAGCACAAGGACGGGAGCGTATCAGGAGACCCAGTACTTC. The chain links TRBV27 to TRBJ2-5, with D perhaps matching TRBD2 (6 bases). The CDR3 is made up of 15 amino acids. Trimming removed 7 bases at V and 5 bases at J, with 20 bases between. Per germline, CDR1 MNHEY and CDR2 SMNVEV (reference sequence).

A remark on this clone: One junction end disagrees with the germline gene, perhaps due to a read error. The chain employs TRBV7-7 and TRBJ2-3, with D perhaps TRBD2 (7 bases). Germline CDR1 is SSHAT and CDR2 is FNYEAQ (reference sequence). The CDR3 is made up of 14 amino acids. The CDR3 DNA sequence: TGTGCTAGCAGCTTAGGGGGAGGGGCAGATACGCAGTATTTT. Encoded protein: CASSLGGGADTQYF.

The V and J genes are TRBV6-1 and TRBJ2-7, with a tentative D call TRBD1 (5 bases). The CDR3 consists of 16 residues. Trimming removed 3 bases at V and 7 bases at J, with 22 bases between. The germline CDR1 and CDR2 sequences are MNHNS and SASEGT. This chain's CDR3 is CASSERQGRALGEQYF. The CDR3, as DNA: TGTGCCAGCAGTGAGCGTCAGGGCAGGGCTCTGGGGGAGCAGTACTTC.

CDR3 region: CASSLSVAANTGELFF. The CDR3 DNA reads as TGTGCCAGCAGCTTAAGTGTAGCAGCGAACACCGGGGAGCTGTTTTTT. The chain combines TRBV7-8 with TRBJ2-2; D remains unclear. There are 16 residues in the CDR3. The V and J ends lost 2 bases and 0 bases respectively, with 10 bases between them. The germline V gene has CDR1 SGHVS and CDR2 FQNEAQ.

The chain recombines TRBV12-2 with TRBJ2-2; TRBD2 is the table's D call and was not checked against the DNA. TRBV12-2 is described as a pseudogene. The CDR3 contains 13 residues. The CDR3 sequence: CASRLVIPGELFF. CDR3 sequence (DNA): TGTGCAAGTCGCTTAGTTATCCCCGGGGAGCTGTTTTTT.

V gene TRBV2 combines with J gene TRBJ2-7; 7 positions agree with TRBD2. CDR3 length: 13 amino acids. Germline loops: CDR1 SNHLY, CDR2 FYNNEI. V shed 8 bases, J shed 5 bases, and the junction held 9 bases outside the gene matches. CDR3: CASRGGLLHEQYF. CDR3 DNA sequence: TGTGCCAGCCGCGGGGGACTACTTCACGAGCAGTACTTC.

This clone has just one count. The gene calls are TRBV27 and TRBJ1-5, with a tentative D call TRBD1 (6 bases). The CDR3 spans 14 residues. Trimming cost V 6 bases and J 0 bases, with 9 bases left between them. Per germline, CDR1 MNHEY and CDR2 SMNVEV (reference sequence). The CDR3 DNA reads TGTGCCAGCAGGGGGGCCGATAGCAATCAGCCCCAGCATTTT. It codes for CASRGADSNQPQHF.

The chain is built from TRBV5-4 and TRBJ2-3; D remains unclear. The V end lost 4 bases, the J end lost 2 bases, and 11 bases lay between the germline ends. Germline CDR1 reads SGHNT; CDR2 reads YYREEE (reference sequence). The CDR3 is made up of 14 amino acids. The CDR3 DNA sequence: TGTGCCAGCAGCGCGACACCTCACACAGATACGCAGTATTTT. This codes for CASSATPHTDTQYF.

This chain joins TRBV29-1 and TRBJ1-3, with a tentative D call TRBD1 (6 bases). V shed 2 bases and J shed 4 bases, with 6 bases lying between them. The CDR3 is made up of 12 amino acids. CDR1 and CDR2 (germline): SQVTM, ANQGSEA. The CDR3 nucleotides read TGCAGCGTTGAACAGGGGGGAAACACCATATATTTT. Translated, it gives CSVEQGGNTIYF.

The V gene is TRBV25-1, the J gene TRBJ1-1; D uncertain. CDR3 length equals 12 residues. V was pared by 6 bases and J by 5 bases, with 10 bases between. CDR1 and CDR2 from the germline V gene are MGHDK and SYGVNS. The CDR3 loop reads CASRRGGTEAFF. The CDR3 DNA follows: TGTGCCAGCAGACGGGGAGGTACTGAAGCTTTCTTT.

The chain recombines TRBV4-1 with TRBJ2-5; 12 bases agree with TRBD2. Per the germline V gene, CDR1 is MGHRA and CDR2 is YSYEKL. The V gene end was trimmed by 2 bases and the J gene end by 1 base; junction bases not matched to a gene: 2. The CDR3 length is 16 residues. CDR3 loop: CASSQRTSGTQETQYF. CDR3 nucleotide sequence: TGCGCCAGCAGCCAACGGACTAGCGGGACCCAAGAGACCCAGTACTTC.

The rearrangement joins TRBV7-2 to TRBJ2-7; 8 nucleotides match TRBD1. Germline CDR1 and CDR2: SGHTA and FQGNSA. The V gene end was trimmed by 5 bases and the J gene end by 3 bases; junction bases not matched to a gene: 12. The CDR3 covers 16 residues. CDR3 DNA: TGTGCCAGCAGCCCAGGTCGAGGGACAGGACGCTACGAGCAGTACTTC. Amino acids: CASSPGRGTGRYEQYF.

The rearrangement joins TRBV28 to TRBJ1-1; D gene unclear. V was pared by 3 bases and J by 5 bases, with 13 bases between. CDR1 MDHEN and CDR2 SYDVKM come from the germline V gene. There are 14 residues in the CDR3. The CDR3 sequence: CASSLGGWRTEAFF. The DNA for the CDR3 is TGTGCCAGCAGTTTGGGCGGGTGGAGGACTGAAGCTTTCTTT.

In this sample, this clone turned up once. The V and J genes are TRBV6-1 and TRBJ2-2; D is possibly TRBD1 (6 bases). Germline loops: CDR1 MNHNS, CDR2 SASEGT. Trimming took 6 bases from V and 6 from J, leaving 14 bases between them. The CDR3 covers 14 residues. The CDR3 loop reads CASRMTGLAGELFF. The CDR3 nucleotides read TGTGCCAGCAGGATGACAGGATTGGCCGGGGAGCTGTTTTTT.

V gene TRBV21-1 combines with J gene TRBJ2-6; the D segment call TRBD1 is taken from the table without a DNA check. TRBV21-1 is shown as a pseudogene. The CDR3 has 14 amino acids. CDR3 loop: CARTGASGANVLTF. The CDR3 DNA reads as TGTGCCAGGACAGGGGCTTCTGGGGCCAACGTCCTGACTTTC.